The clone carrying this T cell receptor beta chain was seen more than once but under ten times. This entry is derived from a study of cytomegalovirus exposure and HLA in healthy donors. The PCR contained 60 Vbeta and 13 Jbeta primers. The repertoire was sequenced with immunoSEQ multiplex PCR; TCRdb's copy has only in-frame clones and lacks some. The table includes 150,000 to 200,000 clones, over 70% detected once. This CDR3 contains 13 residues. The V gene end was trimmed by 2 bases and the J gene end by 7 bases; junction bases not matched to a gene: 1. The germline CDR1 and CDR2 sequences are MRHNA and SNTAGT.

Sequenced sample: PBMCs. The chain carries TRBV6-4 and TRBJ1-4, with TRBD1 matching over 7 bases. This clonotype originated in a male donor in good health and CMV-seronegative. The CDR3: CASSDRGREKLFF. The CDR3 DNA follows: TGTGCCAGCAGTGACAGGGGGCGTGAAAAACTGTTTTTT.